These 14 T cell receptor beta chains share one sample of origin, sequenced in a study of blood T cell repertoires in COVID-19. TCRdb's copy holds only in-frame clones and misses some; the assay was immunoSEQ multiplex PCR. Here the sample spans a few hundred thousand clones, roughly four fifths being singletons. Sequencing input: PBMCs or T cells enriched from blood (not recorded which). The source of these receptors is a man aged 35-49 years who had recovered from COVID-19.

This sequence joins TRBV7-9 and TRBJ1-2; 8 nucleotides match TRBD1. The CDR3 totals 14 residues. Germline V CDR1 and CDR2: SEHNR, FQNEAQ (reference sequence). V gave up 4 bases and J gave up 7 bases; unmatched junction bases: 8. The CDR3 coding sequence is TGTGCCAGCAGCTCGGCAGGACAGGGCTTTGGCTACACCTTC. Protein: CASSSAGQGFGYTF.

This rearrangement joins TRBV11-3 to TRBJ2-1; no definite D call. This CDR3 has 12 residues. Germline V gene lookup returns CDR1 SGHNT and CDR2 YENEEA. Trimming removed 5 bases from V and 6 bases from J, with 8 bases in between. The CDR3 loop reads CASSRRGNEQFF. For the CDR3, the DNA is TGTGCCAGCAGCCGTCGAGGCAATGAGCAGTTCTTC. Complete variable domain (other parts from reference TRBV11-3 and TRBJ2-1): EAGVVQSPRYKIIEKKQPVAFWCNPISGHNTLYWYLQNLGQGPELLIRYENEEAVDDSQLPKDRFSAERLKGVDSTLKIQPAELGDSAVYLCASSRRGNEQFFGPGTRLTVL.

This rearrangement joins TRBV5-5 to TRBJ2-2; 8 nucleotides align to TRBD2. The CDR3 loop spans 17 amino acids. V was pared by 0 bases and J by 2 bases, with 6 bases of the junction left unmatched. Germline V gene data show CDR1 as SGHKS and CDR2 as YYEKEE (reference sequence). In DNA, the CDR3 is TGTGCCAGCAGCTTGGGCGGGCTAGCGGGCAACACCGGGGAGCTGTTTTTT. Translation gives CASSLGGLAGNTGELFF.

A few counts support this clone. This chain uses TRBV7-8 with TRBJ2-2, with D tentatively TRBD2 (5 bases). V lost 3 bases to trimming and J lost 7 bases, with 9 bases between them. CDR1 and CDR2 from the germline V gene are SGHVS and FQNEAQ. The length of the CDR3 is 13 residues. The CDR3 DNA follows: TGTGCCAGCAGCTTCCGGGGTAACGGGGAGCTGTTTTTT. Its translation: CASSFRGNGELFF.

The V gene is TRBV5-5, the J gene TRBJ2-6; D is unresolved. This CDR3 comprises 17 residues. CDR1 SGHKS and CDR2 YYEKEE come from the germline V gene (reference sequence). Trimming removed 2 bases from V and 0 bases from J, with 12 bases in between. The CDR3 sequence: CASSLRVGTSGANVLTF. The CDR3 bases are TGTGCCAGCAGCTTAAGAGTTGGTACCTCTGGGGCCAACGTCCTGACTTTC.

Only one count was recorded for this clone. The CDR3 spells CAWSLKGAATEAFF. In nucleotides, the CDR3 is TGTGCCTGGAGTCTCAAGGGGGCGGCCACTGAAGCTTTCTTT. The chain uses TRBV30 and TRBJ1-1; 7 nucleotides align to TRBD1. Germline assignment: CDR1 GTSNPN and CDR2 SVGIG (reference sequence). This CDR3 spans 14 amino acids. V was pared by 2 bases and J by 4 bases, with 7 bases of the junction left unmatched.

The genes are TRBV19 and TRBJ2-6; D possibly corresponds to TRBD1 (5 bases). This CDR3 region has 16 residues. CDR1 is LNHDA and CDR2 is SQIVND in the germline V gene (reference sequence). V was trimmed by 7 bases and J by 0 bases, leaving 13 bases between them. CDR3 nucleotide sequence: TGTGCCAGTATAGCAGGGCTGAACTCTGGGGCCAACGTCCTGACTTTC. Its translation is CASIAGLNSGANVLTF.

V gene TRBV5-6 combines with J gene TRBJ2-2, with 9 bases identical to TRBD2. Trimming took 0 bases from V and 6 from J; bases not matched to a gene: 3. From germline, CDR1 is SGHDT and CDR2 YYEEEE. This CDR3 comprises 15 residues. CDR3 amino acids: CASSLGGRASGELFF. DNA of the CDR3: TGTGCCAGCAGCTTGGGCGGGAGGGCTTCCGGGGAGCTGTTTTTT.

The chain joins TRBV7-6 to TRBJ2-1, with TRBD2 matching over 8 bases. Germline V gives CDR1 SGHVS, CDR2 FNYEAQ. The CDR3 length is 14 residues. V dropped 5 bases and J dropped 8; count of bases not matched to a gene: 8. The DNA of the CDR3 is TGTGCCAGCAGCATAGGGACTAGTAGCGATGAGCAGTTCTTC. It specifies CASSIGTSSDEQFF.

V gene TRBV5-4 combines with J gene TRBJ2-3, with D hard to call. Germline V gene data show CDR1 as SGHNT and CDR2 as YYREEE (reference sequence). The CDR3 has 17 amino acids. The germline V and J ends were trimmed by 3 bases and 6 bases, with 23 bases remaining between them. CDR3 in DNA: TGTGCCAGCAGCTCCAGACGACTTCTCGGTGGTCGGGATACGCAGTATTTT. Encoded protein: CASSSRRLLGGRDTQYF. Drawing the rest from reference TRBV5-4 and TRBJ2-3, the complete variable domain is ETGVTQSPTHLIKTRGQQVTLRCSSQSGHNTVSWYQQALGQGPQFIFQYYREEENGRGNFPPRFSGLQFPNYSSELNVNALELDDSALYLCASSSRRLLGGRDTQYFGPGTRLTVL.

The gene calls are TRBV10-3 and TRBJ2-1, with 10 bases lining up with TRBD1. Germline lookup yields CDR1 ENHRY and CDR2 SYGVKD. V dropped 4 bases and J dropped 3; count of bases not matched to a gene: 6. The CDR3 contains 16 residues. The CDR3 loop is CAISASGTGVYNEQFF. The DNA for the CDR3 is TGTGCCATCAGTGCCTCCGGGACAGGGGTCTACAATGAGCAGTTCTTC.

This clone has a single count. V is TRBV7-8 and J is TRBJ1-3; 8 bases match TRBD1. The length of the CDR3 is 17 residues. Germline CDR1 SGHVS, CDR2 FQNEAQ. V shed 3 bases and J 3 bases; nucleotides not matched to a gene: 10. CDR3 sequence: CASSFPGTGTGGNTIYF. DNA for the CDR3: TGTGCCAGCAGCTTTCCCGGGACAGGAACGGGTGGAAACACCATATATTTT.

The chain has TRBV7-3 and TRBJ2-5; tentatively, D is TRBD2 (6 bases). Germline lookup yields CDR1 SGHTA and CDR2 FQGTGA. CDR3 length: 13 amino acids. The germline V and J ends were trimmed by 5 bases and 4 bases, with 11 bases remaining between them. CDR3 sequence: CASSRERGETQYF. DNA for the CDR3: TGTGCCAGCAGCCGGGAGAGAGGAGAGACCCAGTACTTC.

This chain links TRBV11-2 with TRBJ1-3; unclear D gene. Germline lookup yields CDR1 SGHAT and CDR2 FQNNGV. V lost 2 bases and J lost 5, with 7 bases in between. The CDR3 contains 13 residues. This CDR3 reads CASSLRERNTIYF. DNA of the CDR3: TGTGCCAGCAGCTTAAGGGAGAGAAACACCATATATTTT.